This entry describes one T cell receptor (beta chain). Its antigen is unknown. TCRdb called the 5' RACE reads again in MiXCR, with one record for every CDR3 protein. The table includes about 320,000 distinct CDR3 sequences, 3.5% to 5% detected once. Germline CDR1 SQVTM, CDR2 ANQGSEA. The CDR3 has 11 amino acids. The V end was cut by 5 bases, the J end by 8 bases, with 12 bases between. This entry comes from a study of T cells after yellow fever vaccination. Overall study results and limits: Booster sampling recovered most clones from primary vaccination (roughly 96% CD4, 88% CD8).

The receptor comes from a man in his late teens or twenties who received the YFV17D yellow fever vaccine. Sample: PBMCs, taken 15 days after the yellow fever booster vaccination. The chain employs TRBV29-1 and TRBJ1-2; D gene ambiguous. In DNA form, the CDR3 reads TGCAGCGTTTGGACGTCCCAGGGCTACACCTTC. Its protein product is CSVWTSQGYTF.